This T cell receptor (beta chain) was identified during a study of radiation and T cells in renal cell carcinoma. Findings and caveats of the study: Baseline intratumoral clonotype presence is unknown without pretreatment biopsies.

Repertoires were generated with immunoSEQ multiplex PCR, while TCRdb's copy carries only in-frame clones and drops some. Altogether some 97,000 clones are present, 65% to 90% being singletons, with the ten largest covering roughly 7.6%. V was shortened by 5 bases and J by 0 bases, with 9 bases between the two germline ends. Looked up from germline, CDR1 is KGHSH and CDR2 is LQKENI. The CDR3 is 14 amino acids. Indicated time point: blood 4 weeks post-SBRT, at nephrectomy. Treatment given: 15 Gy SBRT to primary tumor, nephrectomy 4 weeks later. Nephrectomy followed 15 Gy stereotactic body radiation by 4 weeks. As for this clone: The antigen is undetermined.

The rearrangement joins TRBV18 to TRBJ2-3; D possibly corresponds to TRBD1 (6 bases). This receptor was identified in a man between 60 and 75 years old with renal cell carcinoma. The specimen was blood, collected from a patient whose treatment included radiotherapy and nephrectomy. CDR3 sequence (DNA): TGTGCCAGCTCAGGAGGACAGAGCACAGATACGCAGTATTTT. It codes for CASSGGQSTDTQYF. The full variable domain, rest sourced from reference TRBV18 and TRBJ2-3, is NAGVMQNPRHLVRRRGQEARLRCSPMKGHSHVYWYRQLPEEGLKFMVYLQKENIIDESGMPKERFSAEFPKEGPSILRIQQVVRGDSAAYFCASSGGQSTDTQYFGPGTRLTVL.